The 27 T cell receptor beta chains given below trace back to one sample, sequenced in a study of cytomegalovirus exposure and HLA in healthy donors. PCR was performed using 60 Vbeta and 13 Jbeta primers. Measured with immunoSEQ multiplex PCR; TCRdb has only the in-frame clones, and not every one. The table shows 200,000 or so clones, with 65% to 90% occurring only once. The sample consisted of PBMCs. These TCRs come from a girl aged 10 to 17 in good health and CMV-seronegative.

The chain links TRBV11-2 to TRBJ2-3, with 9 bases aligning to TRBD1. The CDR3 has 17 residues. J lost 6 bases, V lost 5 bases, and 15 bases had no gene match. CDR1 SGHAT and CDR2 FQNNGV come from the germline V gene. The CDR3: CASSEQGADSYGDTQYF. Written as DNA, the CDR3 is TGTGCCAGCAGCGAACAGGGGGCCGATTCCTATGGGGATACGCAGTATTTT. Filled out from reference TRBV11-2 and TRBJ2-3, the complete variable domain reads EAGVAQSPRYKIIEKRQSVAFWCNPISGHATLYWYQQILGQGPKLLIQFQNNGVVDDSQLPKDRFSAERLKGVDSTLKIQPAKLEDSAVYLCASSEQGADSYGDTQYFGPGTRLTVL.

The chain has TRBV6-6 and TRBJ1-2; no clear D. The CDR3 length is 15 residues. Germline loops: CDR1 MNHNY, CDR2 SVGAGI (reference sequence). The V and J ends lost 6 bases and 3 bases respectively, with 17 bases between them. CDR3 region: CASRYGAGMYYGYTF. The CDR3 nucleotides are TGTGCCAGCAGGTACGGTGCAGGAATGTACTATGGCTACACCTTC.

J is TRBJ1-2 and V is TRBV14, with D hard to call. Germline assignment: CDR1 SGHDN and CDR2 FVKESK. This CDR3 has 13 amino acids. V was pared by 4 bases and J by 7 bases, with 13 bases between. The chain's CDR3 is CASSPERVGGYTF. CDR3 DNA: TGTGCCAGCAGCCCGGAGAGAGTAGGTGGCTACACCTTC.

This chain connects TRBV4-2 to TRBJ2-5, with 8 nucleotides matching TRBD2. CDR3 length: 16 residues. Germline lookup yields CDR1 LGHNA and CDR2 YNFKEQ. The ends lost 0 bases at V and 5 bases at J; junction bases unmatched: 8. CDR3 sequence reads: CASSQDQAGARETQYF. The CDR3 nucleotides are TGTGCCAGCAGCCAAGATCAAGCGGGGGCTCGGGAGACCCAGTACTTC.

The rearrangement links TRBV28 to TRBJ1-1, with D perhaps matching TRBD1 (6 bases). The length of the CDR3 is 14 residues. Germline-derived CDR1 and CDR2 are MDHEN and SYDVKM. Trimming left V 8 bases short and J 1 base short, with 14 bases between. The chain's CDR3 is CASGSGVKNTEAFF. The CDR3 DNA is TGTGCCAGCGGGTCAGGGGTTAAGAACACTGAAGCTTTCTTT.

V gene TRBV4-2 combines with J gene TRBJ2-1, with D tentatively TRBD1 (5 bases). V dropped 1 base and J dropped 10 bases, with 11 bases sitting between them. The V gene's germline CDR1 is LGHNA and CDR2 YNFKEQ. This CDR3 is built from 13 residues. CDR3 nucleotides: TGTGCCAGCAGCCAAGGACAGCCCTCAGAGCAGTTCTTC. It translates to CASSQGQPSEQFF.

The chain employs TRBV25-1 and TRBJ2-3, with 12 bases matching TRBD2. The CDR3 is 17 residues long. V was pared by 7 bases and J by 0 bases, with 8 bases of the junction left unmatched. Looked up from germline, CDR1 is MGHDK and CDR2 is SYGVNS. The CDR3 spells CASNVTSGSRSTDTQYF. The CDR3 nucleotides read TGTGCCAGCAACGTGACTAGCGGGAGCCGAAGCACAGATACGCAGTATTTT.

The chain recombines TRBV6-5 with TRBJ1-2, with 9 bases that match TRBD1. This CDR3 is built from 15 residues. CDR1 MNHEY and CDR2 SVGAGI come from the germline V gene. With 10 bases clipped from V and 1 base from J, the junction kept 10 bases outside the gene matches. Here the CDR3 reads CATSTWTGDNYGYTF. The CDR3 nucleotides read TGTGCCACCTCGACTTGGACAGGGGATAACTATGGCTACACCTTC.

V and J are TRBV5-1 and TRBJ2-5, with 8 positions matching TRBD1. The germline CDR1 and CDR2 sequences are SGHRS and YFSETQ. CDR3 size: 14 residues. V trimming: 4 bases; J trimming: 2 bases; junction bases outside the gene matches: 4. In DNA, the CDR3 is TGCGCCAGCAGCGGGGGACAGGCGCAAGAGACCCAGTACTTC. It specifies CASSGGQAQETQYF. Based on the CDR3 plus reference TRBV5-1 and TRBJ2-5, the full variable domain is KAGVTQTPRYLIKTRGQQVTLSCSPISGHRSVSWYQQTPGQGLQFLFEYFSETQRNKGNFPGRFSGRQFSNSRSEMNVSTLELGDSALYLCASSGGQAQETQYFGPGTRLLVL.

V usage is TRBV5-1 and J usage is TRBJ2-1; TRBD1 matches at 8 bases. The CDR3 covers 15 residues. With 4 bases clipped from V and 5 bases from J, the junction kept 8 bases outside the gene matches. Germline lookup yields CDR1 SGHRS and CDR2 YFSETQ. The CDR3 protein is CASSLTGVLHNEQFF. In DNA, the CDR3 is TGCGCCAGCAGCCTGACAGGGGTATTGCACAATGAGCAGTTCTTC.

The rearrangement joins TRBV4-2 to TRBJ1-2; possible D gene TRBD1, 6 bases. Looked up from germline, CDR1 is LGHNA and CDR2 is YNFKEQ. The CDR3 contains 16 residues. Trimming cost V 0 bases and J 3 bases, with 14 bases left between them. CDR3 in DNA: TGTGCCAGCAGCCAAGATCTTAACAGGGATCACTATGGCTACACCTTC. Protein: CASSQDLNRDHYGYTF.

The rearrangement links TRBV19 to TRBJ1-2; the D gene is possibly TRBD1 (6 bases). The V and J ends lost 4 bases and 1 base respectively, with 16 bases between them. The CDR3 is 16 amino acids. The germline V gene has CDR1 LNHDA and CDR2 SQIVND (reference sequence). The CDR3 DNA reads TGTGCCAGTAGTACCTCACGACAGGCCAATAACTATGGCTACACCTTC. It is translated as CASSTSRQANNYGYTF. Drawing the rest from reference TRBV19 and TRBJ1-2, the complete variable domain is DGGITQSPKYLFRKEGQNVTLSCEQNLNHDAMYWYRQDPGQGLRLIYYSQIVNDFQKGDIAEGYSVSREKKESFPLTVTSAQKNPTAFYLCASSTSRQANNYGYTFGSGTRLTVV.

This clone was counted a single time. The genes are TRBV5-4 and TRBJ1-4, with D maybe TRBD1 (6 bases). V lost 5 bases and J lost 5, with 13 bases in between. The CDR3 extends over 14 amino acids. Germline-derived CDR1 and CDR2 are SGHNT and YYREEE (reference sequence). CDR3 protein: CASSWGLGNEKLFF. The CDR3 nucleotides read TGTGCCAGCAGTTGGGGGCTTGGGAATGAAAAACTGTTTTTT.

V gene TRBV7-2 combines with J gene TRBJ2-5, with a possible D match to TRBD2 (5 bases). Germline CDR1 reads SGHTA; CDR2 reads FQGNSA. The CDR3 totals 13 residues. Deletions cut 2 bases from V and 9 bases from J, with 13 bases between. The DNA of the CDR3 is TGTGCCAGCAGCTTATCGATCGGGGTGGCCCAGTACTTC. Translation gives CASSLSIGVAQYF.

This chain uses TRBV7-8 with TRBJ2-7, with D tentatively TRBD1 (8 bases). CDR1 SGHVS and CDR2 FQNEAQ come from the germline V gene. The CDR3 length is 18 residues. V gave up 3 bases and J gave up 3 bases, with 24 bases separating them. The chain's CDR3 is CASSFSTGGVRAYYEQYF. The CDR3 nucleotides are TGTGCCAGCAGCTTCTCCACAGGGGGGGTAAGGGCCTACTACGAGCAGTACTTC.

The chain recombines TRBV4-2 with TRBJ1-5; 7 nucleotides align to TRBD1. The length of the CDR3 is 16 residues. J was trimmed by 7 bases and V by 1 base; bases with no gene match: 10. Germline V gene sequence: CDR1 LGHNA, CDR2 YNFKEQ. CDR3: CASSQAFGQVNQPQHF. Written as DNA, the CDR3 is TGTGCCAGCAGCCAAGCTTTCGGACAGGTTAACCAGCCCCAGCATTTT.

The chain couples TRBV6-6 to TRBJ2-3; D gene uncertain. Germline CDR1 is MNHNY and CDR2 is SVGAGI (reference sequence). The CDR3 is made up of 14 amino acids. V was trimmed by 2 bases and J by 0 bases, leaving 6 bases between them. CDR3 DNA sequence: TGTGCCAGCAGTTACCTAACTAGCACAGATACGCAGTATTTT. The encoded protein is CASSYLTSTDTQYF.

This chain joins TRBV28 and TRBJ1-4; D is ambiguous. The CDR3 spans 10 residues. V lost 9 bases and J lost 4, with 3 bases in between. Germline loops: CDR1 MDHEN, CDR2 SYDVKM. CDR3 in amino acids: CASRNEKLFF. The CDR3 region has the DNA TGTGCCAGTCGTAATGAAAAACTGTTTTTT.

The chain employs TRBV11-2 and TRBJ1-4, with D possibly TRBD1 on 5 matching bases. The CDR3 covers 17 residues. Germline V gene data show CDR1 as SGHAT and CDR2 as FQNNGV. V lost 4 bases to trimming and J lost 7 bases, with 22 bases between them. This CDR3 reads CASSYTRASGRGEKLFF. The CDR3 region has the DNA TGTGCCAGCAGCTACACCCGCGCTTCAGGGCGAGGTGAAAAACTGTTTTTT.

J is TRBJ2-2 and V is TRBV15; TRBD2 aligns across 7 bases. This CDR3 contains 14 residues. V lost 5 bases to trimming and J lost 3 bases; unmatched junction nucleotides: 3. Germline CDR1 is LNHNV and CDR2 is YYDKDF (reference sequence). The CDR3 DNA reads as TGTGCCACCAGCCCCCGGGGGGACACCGGGGAGCTGTTTTTT. Translation gives CATSPRGDTGELFF.

V and J are TRBV19 and TRBJ1-3; a weak D match, TRBD1 (6 bases). The CDR3 covers 17 residues. CDR1 LNHDA and CDR2 SQIVND come from the germline V gene (reference sequence). Trimming cost V 3 bases and J 3 bases, with 18 bases left between them. This CDR3 reads CASSITLHRTDGNTIYF. The CDR3 nucleotides read TGTGCCAGTAGTATTACTTTGCATCGGACAGATGGAAACACCATATATTTT.

The chain combines TRBV5-1 with TRBJ2-5, with a weak D call TRBD1 (5 bases). Per germline, CDR1 SGHRS and CDR2 YFSETQ. V lost 0 bases and J 2 bases, leaving 11 bases between the germline ends. The CDR3 is 15 amino acids. CDR3 nucleotide sequence: TGCGCCAGCAGCTTGGAGACAGTACTGCAAGAGACCCAGTACTTC. This codes for CASSLETVLQETQYF.

This chain connects TRBV11-2 to TRBJ2-7, with D perhaps TRBD1 (5 bases). Trimming left V 4 bases short and J 2 bases short, with 12 bases between. Germline V lookup: CDR1 SGHAT, CDR2 FQNNGV. This CDR3 comprises 14 residues. CDR3 sequence: CASSWYRSPYEQYF. The CDR3 DNA follows: TGTGCCAGCAGCTGGTACAGGAGCCCCTACGAGCAGTACTTC.

The V gene is TRBV9, the J gene TRBJ2-5, with D tentatively TRBD2 (5 bases). CDR3 length: 13 amino acids. Germline values: CDR1 SGDLS, CDR2 YYNGEE. Trimming stripped 3 bases from V and 5 bases from J, with 11 bases between. Here the CDR3 reads CASSDPRDETQYF. CDR3 sequence (DNA): TGTGCCAGCAGCGACCCCCGGGATGAGACCCAGTACTTC.

This clone was counted between two and nine times. The chain uses TRBV5-6 and TRBJ1-4; 9 bases align to TRBD1. The CDR3 spans 14 residues. Germline CDR1 and CDR2: SGHDT and YYEEEE. V was pared by 4 bases and J by 6 bases, with 4 bases of the junction left unmatched. The CDR3 coding sequence is TGTGCCAGCAGCACCGGACAGGGGCATGAAAAACTGTTTTTT. It encodes CASSTGQGHEKLFF.

This chain connects TRBV2 to TRBJ2-5; TRBD2 matches 9 bases. After removal of 6 bases from V and 3 bases from J, the junction contained 2 bases not matched to a gene. CDR3 size: 13 residues. The germline gives CDR1 SNHLY, CDR2 FYNNEI. CDR3 sequence reads: CASSPSGKETQYF. CDR3 nucleotide sequence: TGTGCCAGCAGCCCTAGCGGGAAAGAGACCCAGTACTTC. Full variable domain (outside the CDR3, taken from reference TRBV2 and TRBJ2-5): EPEVTQTPSHQVTQMGQEVILRCVPISNHLYFYWYRQILGQKVEFLVSFYNNEISEKSEIFDDQFSVERPDGSNFTLKIRSTKLEDSAMYFCASSPSGKETQYFGPGTRLLVL.

The genes are TRBV6-4 and TRBJ2-2, with 11 bases aligning to TRBD2. The CDR3 is 15 residues long. J was trimmed by 6 bases and V by 8 bases; bases with no gene match: 8. Germline V gene sequence: CDR1 MRHNA, CDR2 SNTAGT. The CDR3 reads CASRTSGSLSGELFF. For the CDR3, the DNA is TGTGCCAGCCGTACTAGCGGGAGTCTTTCCGGGGAGCTGTTTTTT.